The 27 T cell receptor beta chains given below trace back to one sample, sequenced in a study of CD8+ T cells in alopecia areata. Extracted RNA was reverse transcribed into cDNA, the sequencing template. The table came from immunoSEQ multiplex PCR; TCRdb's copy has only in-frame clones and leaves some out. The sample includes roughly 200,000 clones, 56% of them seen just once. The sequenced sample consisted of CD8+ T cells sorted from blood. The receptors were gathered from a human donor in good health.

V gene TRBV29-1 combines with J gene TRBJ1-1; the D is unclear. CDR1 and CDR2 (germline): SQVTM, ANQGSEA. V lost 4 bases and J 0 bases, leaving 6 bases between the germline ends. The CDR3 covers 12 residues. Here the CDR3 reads CSVAEMNTEAFF. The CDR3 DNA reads TGCAGCGTTGCTGAGATGAACACTGAAGCTTTCTTT.

This CDR3 reads CASSQVLRWSGNTIYF. The CDR3, as DNA: TGCGCCAGCAGCCAAGTCCTGAGGTGGTCTGGAAACACCATATATTTT. This chain uses TRBV4-1 with TRBJ1-3; D unclear. Trimming shortened V by 1 base and J by 1 base, and 11 bases separated the two germline ends. Germline values: CDR1 MGHRA, CDR2 YSYEKL. The CDR3 runs to 16 residues.

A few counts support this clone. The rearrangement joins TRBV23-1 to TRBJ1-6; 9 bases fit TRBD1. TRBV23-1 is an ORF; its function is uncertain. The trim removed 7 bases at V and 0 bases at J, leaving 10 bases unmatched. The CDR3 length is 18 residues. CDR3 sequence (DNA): TGCGCCAGCACGTTCAAAACAGGGGGCCCCTCCTATAATTCACCCCTCCACTTT. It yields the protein CASTFKTGGPSYNSPLHF.

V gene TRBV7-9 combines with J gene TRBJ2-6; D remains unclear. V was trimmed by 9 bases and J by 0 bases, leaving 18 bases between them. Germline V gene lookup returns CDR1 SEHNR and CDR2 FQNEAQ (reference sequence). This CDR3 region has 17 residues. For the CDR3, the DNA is TGTGCCAGGGTGGGCCGGGCCACCCTCTCTGGGGCCAACGTCCTGACTTTC. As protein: CARVGRATLSGANVLTF.

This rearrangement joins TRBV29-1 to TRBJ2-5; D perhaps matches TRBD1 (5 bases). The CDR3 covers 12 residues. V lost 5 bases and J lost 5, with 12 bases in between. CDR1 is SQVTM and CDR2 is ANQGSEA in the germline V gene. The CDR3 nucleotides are TGCAGCGTTCCAGAGCCAGGGGAGACCCAGTACTTC. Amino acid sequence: CSVPEPGETQYF.

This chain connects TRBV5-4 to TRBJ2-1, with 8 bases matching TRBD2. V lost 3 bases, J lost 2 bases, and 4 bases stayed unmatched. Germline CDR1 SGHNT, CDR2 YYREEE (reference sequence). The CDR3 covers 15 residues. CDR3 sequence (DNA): TGTGCCAGCAGCTCACTAGCGGCTACCTACAATGAGCAGTTCTTC. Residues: CASSSLAATYNEQFF.

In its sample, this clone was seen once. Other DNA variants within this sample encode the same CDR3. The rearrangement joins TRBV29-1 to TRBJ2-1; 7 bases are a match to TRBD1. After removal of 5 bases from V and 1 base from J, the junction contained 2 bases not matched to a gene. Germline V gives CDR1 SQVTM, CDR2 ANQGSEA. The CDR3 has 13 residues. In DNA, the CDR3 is TGCAGCGTTCCGGGACAGTCCTACAATGAGCAGTTCTTC. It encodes CSVPGQSYNEQFF.

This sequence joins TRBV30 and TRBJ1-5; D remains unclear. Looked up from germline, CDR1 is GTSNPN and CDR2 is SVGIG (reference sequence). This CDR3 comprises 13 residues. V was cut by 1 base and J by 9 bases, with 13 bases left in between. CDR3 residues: CAWSDGATGPQHF. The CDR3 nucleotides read TGTGCCTGGAGTGACGGAGCTACGGGGCCCCAGCATTTT.

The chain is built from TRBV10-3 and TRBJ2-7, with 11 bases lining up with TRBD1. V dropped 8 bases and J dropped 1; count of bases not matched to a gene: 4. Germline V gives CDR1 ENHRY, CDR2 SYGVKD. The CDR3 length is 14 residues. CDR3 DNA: TGTGCCATCCGTGGACAGGGGGCTTCCTACGAGCAGTACTTC. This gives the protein CAIRGQGASYEQYF.

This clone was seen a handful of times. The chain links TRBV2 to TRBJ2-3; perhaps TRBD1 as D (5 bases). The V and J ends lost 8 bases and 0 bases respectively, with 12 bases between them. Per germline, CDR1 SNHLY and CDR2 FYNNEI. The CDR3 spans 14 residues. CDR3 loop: CASGRQKSTDTQYF. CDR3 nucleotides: TGTGCCAGCGGCAGACAGAAGAGCACAGATACGCAGTATTTT. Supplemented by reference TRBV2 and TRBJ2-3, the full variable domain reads EPEVTQTPSHQVTQMGQEVILRCVPISNHLYFYWYRQILGQKVEFLVSFYNNEISEKSEIFDDQFSVERPDGSNFTLKIRSTKLEDSAMYFCASGRQKSTDTQYFGPGTRLTVL.

In DNA form, the CDR3 reads TGTGCCAGCAGCTCCCCCCCGGGCTCCTCGGGCAATCAGCCCCAGCATTTT. Protein product: CASSSPPGSSGNQPQHF. The chain employs TRBV7-9 and TRBJ1-5; D is unclear. This CDR3 has 17 residues. Trimming left V 4 bases short and J 2 bases short, with 18 bases between. Germline V CDR1 and CDR2: SEHNR, FQNEAQ (reference sequence).

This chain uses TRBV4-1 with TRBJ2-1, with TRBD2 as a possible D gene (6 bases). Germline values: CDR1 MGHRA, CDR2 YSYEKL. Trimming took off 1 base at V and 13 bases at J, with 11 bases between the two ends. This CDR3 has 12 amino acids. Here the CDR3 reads CASSQGRAGQFF. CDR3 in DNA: TGCGCCAGCAGCCAAGGGAGGGCGGGACAGTTCTTC.

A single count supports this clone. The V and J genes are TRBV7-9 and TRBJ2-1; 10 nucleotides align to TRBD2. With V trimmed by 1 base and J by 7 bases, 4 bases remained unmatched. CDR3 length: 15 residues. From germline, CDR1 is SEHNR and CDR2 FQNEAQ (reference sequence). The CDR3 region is CASSLGLAGENEQFF. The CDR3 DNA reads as TGTGCCAGCAGCTTAGGTCTAGCGGGGGAGAATGAGCAGTTCTTC.

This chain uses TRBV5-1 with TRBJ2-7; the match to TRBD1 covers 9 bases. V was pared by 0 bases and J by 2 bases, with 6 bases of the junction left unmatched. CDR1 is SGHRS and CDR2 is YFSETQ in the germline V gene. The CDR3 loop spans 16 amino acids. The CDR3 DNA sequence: TGCGCCAGCAGCTTGGGGGACAGGGTGTTTACCTACGAGCAGTACTTC. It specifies CASSLGDRVFTYEQYF.

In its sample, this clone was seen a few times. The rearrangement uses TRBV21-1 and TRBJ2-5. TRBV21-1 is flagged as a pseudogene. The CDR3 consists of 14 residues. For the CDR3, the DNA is TGTGCCAGCAGCAAACCGTTGGGGCAAGAGACCCAGTACTTC. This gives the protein CASSKPLGQETQYF.

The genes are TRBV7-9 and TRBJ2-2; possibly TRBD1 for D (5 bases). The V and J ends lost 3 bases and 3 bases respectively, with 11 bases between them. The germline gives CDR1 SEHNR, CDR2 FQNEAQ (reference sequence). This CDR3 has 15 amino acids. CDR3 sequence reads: CASSFLDSHTGELFF. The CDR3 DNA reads TGTGCCAGCAGCTTCCTCGACAGTCACACCGGGGAGCTGTTTTTT.

Here the CDR3 reads CASSPLLTGELFF. CDR3 DNA: TGTGCCAGCAGCCCCCTGCTGACCGGGGAGCTGTTTTTT. The chain employs TRBV7-9 and TRBJ2-2, with D hard to call. This CDR3 has 13 residues. V shed 5 bases and J shed 5 bases, with 9 bases lying between them. Germline CDR1 reads SEHNR; CDR2 reads FQNEAQ (reference sequence).

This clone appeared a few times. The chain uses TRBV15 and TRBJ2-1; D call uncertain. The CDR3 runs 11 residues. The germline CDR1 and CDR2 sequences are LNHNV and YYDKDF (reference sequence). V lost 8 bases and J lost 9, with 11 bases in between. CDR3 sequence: CATSTSGEQFF. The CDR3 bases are TGTGCCACCTCCACCTCGGGTGAGCAGTTCTTC.

CDR3 sequence reads: CASSYSGSGGAYEQYF. The CDR3 DNA reads as TGTGCCAGCAGTTACTCCGGTAGCGGGGGGGCCTACGAGCAGTACTTC. The rearrangement joins TRBV6-5 to TRBJ2-7, with 11 bases fitting TRBD2. From germline, CDR1 is MNHEY and CDR2 SVGAGI. The CDR3 totals 16 residues. V was pared by 0 bases and J by 2 bases, with 3 bases of the junction left unmatched.

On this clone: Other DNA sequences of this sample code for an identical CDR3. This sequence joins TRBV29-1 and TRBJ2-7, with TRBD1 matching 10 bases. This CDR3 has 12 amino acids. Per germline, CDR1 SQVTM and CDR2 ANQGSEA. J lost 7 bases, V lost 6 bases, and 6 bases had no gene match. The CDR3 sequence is CSVPRTGGEQYF. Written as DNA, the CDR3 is TGCAGCGTCCCCCGGACAGGGGGTGAGCAGTACTTC.

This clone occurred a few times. The CDR3 sequence is CASSFNTEAFF. The CDR3 DNA reads TGTGCCAGCAGCTTCAACACTGAAGCTTTCTTT. The V gene is TRBV5-6, the J gene TRBJ1-1; no clear D gene. CDR3 length: 11 amino acids. Germline V gene sequence: CDR1 SGHDT, CDR2 YYEEEE. V shed 2 bases and J shed 2 bases, with 1 base lying between them.

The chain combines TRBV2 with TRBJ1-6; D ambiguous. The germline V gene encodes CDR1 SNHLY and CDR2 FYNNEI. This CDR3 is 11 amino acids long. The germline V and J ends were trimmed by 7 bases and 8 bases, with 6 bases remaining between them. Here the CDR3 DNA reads TGTGCCAGCACCCAGGATTCACCCCTCCACTTT. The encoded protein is CASTQDSPLHF. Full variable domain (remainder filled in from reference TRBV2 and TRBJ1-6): EPEVTQTPSHQVTQMGQEVILRCVPISNHLYFYWYRQILGQKVEFLVSFYNNEISEKSEIFDDQFSVERPDGSNFTLKIRSTKLEDSAMYFCASTQDSPLHFGNGTRLTVT.

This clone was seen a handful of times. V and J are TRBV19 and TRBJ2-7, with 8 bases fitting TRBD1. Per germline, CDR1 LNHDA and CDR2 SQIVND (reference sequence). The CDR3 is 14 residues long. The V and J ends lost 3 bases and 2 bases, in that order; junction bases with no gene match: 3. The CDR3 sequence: CASSMGTGAYEQYF. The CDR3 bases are TGTGCCAGTAGTATGGGGACAGGTGCCTACGAGCAGTACTTC.

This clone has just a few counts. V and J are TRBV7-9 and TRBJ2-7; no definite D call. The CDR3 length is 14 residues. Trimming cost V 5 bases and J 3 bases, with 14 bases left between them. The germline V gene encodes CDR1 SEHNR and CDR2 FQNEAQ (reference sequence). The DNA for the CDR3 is TGTGCCAGCAGCACATCCGCGGACCTCTACGAGCAGTACTTC. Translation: CASSTSADLYEQYF. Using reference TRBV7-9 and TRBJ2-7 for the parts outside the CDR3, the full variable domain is DTGVSQNPRHKITKRGQNVTFRCDPISEHNRLYWYRQTLGQGPEFLTYFQNEAQLEKSRLLSDRFSAERPKGSFSTLEIQRTEQGDSAMYLCASSTSADLYEQYFGPGTRLTVT.

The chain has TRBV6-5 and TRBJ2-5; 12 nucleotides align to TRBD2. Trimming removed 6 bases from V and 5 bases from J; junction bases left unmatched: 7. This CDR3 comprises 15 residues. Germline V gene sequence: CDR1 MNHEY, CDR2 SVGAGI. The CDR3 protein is CASSQLAGGGETQYF. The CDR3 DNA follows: TGTGCCAGCAGCCAACTAGCGGGGGGAGGGGAGACCCAGTACTTC.

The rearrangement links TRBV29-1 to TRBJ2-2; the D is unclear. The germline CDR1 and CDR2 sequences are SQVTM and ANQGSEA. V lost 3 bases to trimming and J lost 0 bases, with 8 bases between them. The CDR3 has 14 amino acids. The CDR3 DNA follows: TGCAGCGTTGACCCCACCTCGAACACCGGGGAGCTGTTTTTT. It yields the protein CSVDPTSNTGELFF.

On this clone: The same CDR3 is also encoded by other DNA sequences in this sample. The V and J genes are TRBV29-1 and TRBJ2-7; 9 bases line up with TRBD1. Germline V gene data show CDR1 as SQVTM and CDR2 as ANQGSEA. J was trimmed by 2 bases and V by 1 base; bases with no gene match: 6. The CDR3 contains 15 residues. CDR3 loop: CSVEGPGQGPYEQYF. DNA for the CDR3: TGCAGCGTTGAAGGACCGGGACAGGGCCCCTACGAGCAGTACTTC.